One sample yielded the 4 T cell receptor beta chains listed below, sequenced in a study of spatial heterogeneity in lung cancer. General observations from the study: Tumor mutation counts were tracked by expanded intratumoral alpha and beta TCR counts.

These receptors are not linked to any known antigen. TCRdb reprocessed the 5' RACE reads with MiXCR, giving one entry per CDR3 protein. Here the sample spans a few thousand distinct CDR3 sequences, roughly a tenth being singletons. Regarding time point: sample taken at primary tumor resection. The sample was lung tumor tissue, taken at surgery. All receptors derive from a female donor with early-stage non-small cell lung cancer.

This clonotype is medium-sized (0.01 to 0.1%) by share. This chain connects TRBV12-3 or TRBV12-4 to TRBJ2-7, with TRBD1 as a possible D gene (6 bases). Trimming pared 6 bases from V and 1 base from J, leaving 7 bases between. The CDR3 contains 12 residues. The DNA for the CDR3 is TGTGCCAGCAGAGGGGGTTCCTACGAGCAGTACTTC. It yields the protein CASRGGSYEQYF.

This clonotype is termed medium-sized. V usage is TRBV5-6 and J usage is TRBJ2-5; 11 positions match TRBD1. Trimming took 3 bases from V and 5 from J; bases not matched to a gene: 9. The CDR3 totals 16 residues. Germline V CDR1 and CDR2: SGHDT, YYEEEE. This chain's CDR3 is CASSSDGTGGWETQYF. The CDR3 nucleotides read TGTGCCAGCAGCTCTGATGGGACAGGGGGTTGGGAGACCCAGTACTTC.

This clonotype is termed medium-sized. The rearrangement uses TRBV27 and TRBJ2-7; the D gene could be TRBD1 or TRBD2 (6 bases each). CDR1 is MNHEY and CDR2 is SMNVEV in the germline V gene (reference sequence). The CDR3 covers 13 residues. V was pared by 8 bases and J by 2 bases, with 13 bases between. This chain's CDR3 is CASGGNRAYEQYF. CDR3 coding DNA: TGTGCCAGCGGGGGGAACAGGGCCTACGAGCAGTACTTC.

By proportion, this clonotype is medium-sized (0.01 to 0.1%). At one of its ends the junction is not consistent with the germline gene, which may arise from a read error. V gene TRBV7-7 combines with J gene TRBJ2-1; the match to TRBD1 covers 8 bases. This CDR3 contains 14 residues. Germline assignment: CDR1 SSHAT and CDR2 FNYEAQ (reference sequence). The CDR3 sequence is CASSVRQGYNEQFF. DNA for the CDR3: TGTGCTAGCAGCGTTCGACAGGGGTACAATGAGCAGTTCTTC.